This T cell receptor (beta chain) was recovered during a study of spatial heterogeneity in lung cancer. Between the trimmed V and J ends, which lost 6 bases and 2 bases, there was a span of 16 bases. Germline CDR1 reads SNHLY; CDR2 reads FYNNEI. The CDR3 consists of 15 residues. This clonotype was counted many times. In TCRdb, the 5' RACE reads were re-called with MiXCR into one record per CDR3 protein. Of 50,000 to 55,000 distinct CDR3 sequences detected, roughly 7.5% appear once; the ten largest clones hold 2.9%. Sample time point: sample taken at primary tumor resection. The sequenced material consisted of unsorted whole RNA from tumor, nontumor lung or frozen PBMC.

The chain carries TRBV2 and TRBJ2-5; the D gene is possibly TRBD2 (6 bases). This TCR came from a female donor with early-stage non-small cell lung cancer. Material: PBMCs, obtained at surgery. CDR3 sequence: CASSQYASVQETQYF. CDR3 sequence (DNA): TGTGCCAGCAGCCAGTATGCTAGCGTACAAGAGACCCAGTACTTC.